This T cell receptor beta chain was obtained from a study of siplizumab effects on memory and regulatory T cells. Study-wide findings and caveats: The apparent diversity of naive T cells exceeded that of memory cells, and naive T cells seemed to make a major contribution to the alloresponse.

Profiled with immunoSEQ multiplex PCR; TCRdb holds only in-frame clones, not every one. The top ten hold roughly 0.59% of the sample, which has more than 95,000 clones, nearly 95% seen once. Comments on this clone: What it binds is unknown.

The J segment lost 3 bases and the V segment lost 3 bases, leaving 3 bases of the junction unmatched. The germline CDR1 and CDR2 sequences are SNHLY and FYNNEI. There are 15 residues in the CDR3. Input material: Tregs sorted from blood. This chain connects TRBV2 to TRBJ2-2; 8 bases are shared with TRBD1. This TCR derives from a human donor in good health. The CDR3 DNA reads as TGTGCCAGCAGTGACAGGGGGCTTGACACCGGGGAGCTGTTTTTT. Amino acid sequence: CASSDRGLDTGELFF. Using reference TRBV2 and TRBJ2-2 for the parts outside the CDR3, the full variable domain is EPEVTQTPSHQVTQMGQEVILRCVPISNHLYFYWYRQILGQKVEFLVSFYNNEISEKSEIFDDQFSVERPDGSNFTLKIRSTKLEDSAMYFCASSDRGLDTGELFFGEGSRLTVL.